These T cell receptor beta chains were read from a single sample in a study of cytomegalovirus exposure and HLA in healthy donors. The data were produced by immunoSEQ multiplex PCR, yet TCRdb's version contains in-frame clones alone and is incomplete. The sample gives roughly 70,000 clones, around 80% of which show up once; over 1.5% is in the top ten. The sequencing input was PBMCs. The receptors shown here come from a man younger than 35 in good health and CMV-seronegative. Each CDR3 is given without its conserved first and last residue. D genes are given only for firm matches.

D gene	J gene	V gene	CDR3 protein
TRBD1	TRBJ2-7	TRBV29-1	SALRTGRYYEQY
TRBD1	TRBJ2-7	TRBV18	ASSPPGTAYEQY
TRBD1	TRBJ1-5	TRBV28	ASSLRQGGSNQPQH
-	TRBJ2-5	TRBV13	ASSLGGAQETQY
TRBD1	TRBJ1-6	TRBV6-4	ASRGTDQNSPLH
TRBD1	TRBJ1-4	TRBV28	ASSEGQGATSRGEKLF
-	TRBJ2-3	TRBV7-6	ASSLVVAGYTDTQY
TRBD2	TRBJ2-1	TRBV5-6	ASSFQRGTLYGSYNEQF
-	TRBJ2-6	TRBV7-2	ASSLNPSSGANVLT
-	TRBJ1-5	TRBV12-1	ASSIDRGLLSNQPQH
TRBD1	TRBJ1-6	TRBV5-6	ASSITTTGGNSPLH
TRBD1	TRBJ2-1	TRBV7-2	ASSLSGSGGAYNEQF
TRBD1	TRBJ1-2	TRBV9	ASSVVTGGNGYT
TRBD2	TRBJ2-3	TRBV7-9	ASSLLAGGGTQY
-	TRBJ2-1	TRBV6-4	ASSDSGEAGNEQF
TRBD2	TRBJ2-3	TRBV9	ASSVVAGGTDTQY
TRBD2	TRBJ2-7	TRBV5-4	ASSPGLAHSYEQY
TRBD2	TRBJ2-2	TRBV7-3	ASSLFAGGRAWELF
TRBD1	TRBJ2-7	TRBV9	ASSFGTGGYEQY
-	TRBJ1-1	TRBV6-5	ASSQRQDEAF
-	TRBJ2-7	TRBV6-1	ASQGIPYEQY
TRBD1	TRBJ1-2	TRBV5-6	ASSLEAGGAGYGYT
TRBD1	TRBJ2-5	TRBV29-1	SAGQGARETQY
-	TRBJ2-6	TRBV5-8	ASRMRSGANVLT
-	TRBJ2-4	TRBV5-4	ASSWDTDLPD
-	TRBJ1-3	TRBV13	ASSLVGSSGNTIY
-	TRBJ1-2	TRBV19	ATLQGHGYT
-	TRBJ2-2	TRBV9	ASSVAGGTGELF
TRBD1	TRBJ1-5	TRBV10-3	AIRDRAGQPQH
TRBD1	TRBJ1-5	TRBV4-2	ASSQMDRGNNQPQH
-	TRBJ1-1	TRBV5-4	ASSSLQGNTEAF
TRBD2	TRBJ2-7	TRBV27	ASSEPGASGRYEQY
TRBD2	TRBJ2-3	TRBV5-4	ASSFQREIPDTQY
-	TRBJ2-5	TRBV5-1	ASSLVPGDKTQY
TRBD1	TRBJ1-2	TRBV5-1	ASSLLPTGQGYGYT
-	TRBJ1-5	TRBV30	AWTPGAVVWGNQPQH
-	TRBJ1-1	TRBV14	ASSPRVGTEAF
TRBD1	TRBJ2-7	TRBV7-6	ASSLSTGGYEQY
-	TRBJ2-7	TRBV5-1	ASSLGLGQAYEQY
-	TRBJ2-7	TRBV6-4	ASSQGAGYEQY
-	TRBJ1-4	TRBV7-9	ASSAGFATNEKLF
TRBD1	TRBJ1-2	TRBV4-1	ASSQDITGGAGYGYT
-	TRBJ1-4	TRBV27	ASSLSLSATNEKLF
-	TRBJ1-2	TRBV27	ASSPATGIPYGYT
-	TRBJ2-5	TRBV7-2	ASSLVFVSQETQY
-	TRBJ2-7	TRBV5-8	ASSSHRRGQYEQY
TRBD1	TRBJ1-6	TRBV6-6	ASSSGTVNSPLH
-	TRBJ1-4	TRBV29-1	SVAGESNEKLF
TRBD1	TRBJ2-5	TRBV5-1	ASSLVQGEGQETQY
TRBD2	TRBJ2-5	TRBV25-1	ASSRSGTRIQETQY
TRBD1	TRBJ2-2	TRBV7-2	ASSYDRGRTGELF
-	TRBJ2-2	TRBV5-6	ASSLAGVNTGELF
-	TRBJ1-2	TRBV7-2	ASSFGGNYGYT
-	TRBJ2-2	TRBV28	ASSLRHLGELF
-	TRBJ1-4	TRBV7-6	ASSLQNEKLF
-	TRBJ1-1	TRBV7-2	ASSLANTYTEAF